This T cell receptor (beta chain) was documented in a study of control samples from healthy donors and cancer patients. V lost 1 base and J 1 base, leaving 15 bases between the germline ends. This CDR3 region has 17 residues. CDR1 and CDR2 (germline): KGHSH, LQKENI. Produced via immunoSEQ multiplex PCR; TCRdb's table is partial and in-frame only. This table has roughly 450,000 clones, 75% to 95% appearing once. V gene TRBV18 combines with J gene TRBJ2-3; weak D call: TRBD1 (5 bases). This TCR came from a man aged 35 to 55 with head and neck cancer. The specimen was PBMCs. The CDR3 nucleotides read TGTGCCAGCTCACCACTTAAACTCAGGGTAGGCACAGATACGCAGTATTTT. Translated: CASSPLKLRVGTDTQYF.